Listed here is a single T cell receptor beta chain. It was with 60 Vbeta and 13 Jbeta primers that the PCR ran. TCRdb keeps only in-frame clones here, not all; method: immunoSEQ multiplex PCR. Of over 85,000 clones in the sample, roughly 73% were seen once. The entry originates in a study of cytomegalovirus exposure and HLA in healthy donors. This CDR3 has 14 residues. V dropped 0 bases and J dropped 3 bases, with 9 bases sitting between them. The germline CDR1 and CDR2 sequences are PRHDT and FYEKMQ (reference sequence). The specimen sequenced was PBMCs. The chain employs TRBV13 and TRBJ2-7; D not certain. The TCR sequence derives from a man aged 35 to 55 in good health and CMV-seronegative. The CDR3 sequence is CASSLGRQDYEQYF. CDR3 coding DNA: TGTGCCAGCAGCTTAGGGCGCCAAGACTACGAGCAGTACTTC.